Below, one TCR beta chain is given with its context. There are a few counts of this clone. The clone's antigen remains unknown. No much larger clonotype is one base removed from it; base qualities were not supplied. Its CDR3 holds 12 amino acids, cysteine through phenylalanine. Just CDR3 DNA is preserved here, 36 bases in frame from base 1. For CDR1 and CDR2, the germline V gene (reference sequence) lists SEHNR and FQNEAQ. V is reduced by 1 base and J by 6 bases, leaving a spacing of 7 bases between them. Library generation was performed with the immunoSEQ multiplex PCR assay. The table comes from immuneACCESS by way of TCRdb, which keeps in-frame sequences with V and J called. Part of the clones is missing from these tables; in studies checked, under half for an unresolved V gene and the rest for unknown reasons. This sample has 80,000 to 85,000 clones in its table, and approximately 91% of those were observed once. Of the sample, less than 0.5% falls within the top ten clones.

This sample was included in a study of technical replicates of blood from a handful of donors listed by TCRdb under 2017. The sample was T cells isolated from PBMCs. The chain was built from TRBV7-9 and TRBJ2-7, with an unclear D gene assignment. This sequence was found in a human donor in good health. The CDR3 has the sequence CASSLDGGEQYF. The sequenced DNA: TGTGCCAGCAGCTTAGACGGCGGCGAGCAGTACTTC.